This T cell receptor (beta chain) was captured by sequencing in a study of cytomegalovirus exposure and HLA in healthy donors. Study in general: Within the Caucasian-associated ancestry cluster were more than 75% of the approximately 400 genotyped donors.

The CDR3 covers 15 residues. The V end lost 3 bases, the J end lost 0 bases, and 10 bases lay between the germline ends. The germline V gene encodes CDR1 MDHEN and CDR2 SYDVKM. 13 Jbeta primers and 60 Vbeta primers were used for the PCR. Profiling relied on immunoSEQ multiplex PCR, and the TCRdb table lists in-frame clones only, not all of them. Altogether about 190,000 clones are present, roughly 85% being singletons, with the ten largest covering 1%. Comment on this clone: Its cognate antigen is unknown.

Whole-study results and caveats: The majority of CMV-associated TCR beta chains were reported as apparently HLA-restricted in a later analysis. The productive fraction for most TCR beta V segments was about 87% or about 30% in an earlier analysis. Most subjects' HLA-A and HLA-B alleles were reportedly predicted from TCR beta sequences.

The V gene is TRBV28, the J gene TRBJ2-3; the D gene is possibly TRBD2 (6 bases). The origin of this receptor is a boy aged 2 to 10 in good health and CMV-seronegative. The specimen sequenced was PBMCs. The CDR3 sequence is CASSFVAASTDTQYF. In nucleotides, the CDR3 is TGTGCCAGCAGTTTTGTAGCGGCAAGCACAGATACGCAGTATTTT. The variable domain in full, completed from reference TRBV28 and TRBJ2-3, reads DVKVTQSSRYLVKRTGEKVFLECVQDMDHENMFWYRQDPGLGLRLIYFSYDVKMKEKGDIPEGYSVSREKKERFSLILESASTNQTSMYLCASSFVAASTDTQYFGPGTRLTVL.